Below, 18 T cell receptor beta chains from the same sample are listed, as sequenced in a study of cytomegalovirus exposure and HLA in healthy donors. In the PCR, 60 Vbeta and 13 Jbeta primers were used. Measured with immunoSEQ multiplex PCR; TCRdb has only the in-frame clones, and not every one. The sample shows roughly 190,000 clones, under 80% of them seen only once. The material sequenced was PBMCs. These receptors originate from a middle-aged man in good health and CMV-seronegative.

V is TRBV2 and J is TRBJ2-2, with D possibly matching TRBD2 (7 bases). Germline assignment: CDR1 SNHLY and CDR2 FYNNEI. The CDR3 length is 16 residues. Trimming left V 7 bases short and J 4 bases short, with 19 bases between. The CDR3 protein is CASNPLGGRRTGELFF. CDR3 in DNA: TGTGCCAGCAACCCCTTGGGGGGGCGGCGCACCGGGGAGCTGTTTTTT.

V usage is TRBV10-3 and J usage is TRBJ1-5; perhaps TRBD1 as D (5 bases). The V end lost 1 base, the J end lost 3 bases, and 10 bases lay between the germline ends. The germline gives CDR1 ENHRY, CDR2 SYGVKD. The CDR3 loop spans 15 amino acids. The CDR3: CAISELAGDNQPQHF. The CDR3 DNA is TGTGCCATCAGTGAGTTGGCGGGGGACAATCAGCCCCAGCATTTT.

The DNA of the CDR3 is TGCGCCAGCAGCTCCGATGGACAGGGTGACGAAAAACTGTTTTTT. Residues: CASSSDGQGDEKLFF. V is TRBV5-1 and J is TRBJ1-4; 8 positions match TRBD1. Trimming removed 3 bases from V and 8 bases from J; junction bases left unmatched: 9. Germline loops: CDR1 SGHRS, CDR2 YFSETQ. CDR3 size: 15 residues.

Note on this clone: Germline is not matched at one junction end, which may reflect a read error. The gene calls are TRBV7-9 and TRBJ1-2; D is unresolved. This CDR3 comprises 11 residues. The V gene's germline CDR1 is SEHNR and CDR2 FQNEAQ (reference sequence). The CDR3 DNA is TGTTCCAGCAGCTTTGGGCAAGGCTACACCTTC. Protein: CSSSFGQGYTF.

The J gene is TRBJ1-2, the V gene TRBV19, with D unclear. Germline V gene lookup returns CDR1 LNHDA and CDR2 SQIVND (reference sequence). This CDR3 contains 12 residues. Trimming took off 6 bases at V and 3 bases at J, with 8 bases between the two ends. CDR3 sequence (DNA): TGTGCCAGTAGCGCAGACTACTATGGCTACACCTTC. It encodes CASSADYYGYTF. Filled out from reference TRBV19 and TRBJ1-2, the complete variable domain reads DGGITQSPKYLFRKEGQNVTLSCEQNLNHDAMYWYRQDPGQGLRLIYYSQIVNDFQKGDIAEGYSVSREKKESFPLTVTSAQKNPTAFYLCASSADYYGYTFGSGTRLTVV.

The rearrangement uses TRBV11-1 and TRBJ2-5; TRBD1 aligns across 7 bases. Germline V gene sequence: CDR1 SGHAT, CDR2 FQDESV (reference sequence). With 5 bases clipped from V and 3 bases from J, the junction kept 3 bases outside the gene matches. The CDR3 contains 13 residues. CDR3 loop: CASSRDREETQYF. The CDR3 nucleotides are TGTGCCAGCAGCCGAGACAGGGAAGAGACCCAGTACTTC.

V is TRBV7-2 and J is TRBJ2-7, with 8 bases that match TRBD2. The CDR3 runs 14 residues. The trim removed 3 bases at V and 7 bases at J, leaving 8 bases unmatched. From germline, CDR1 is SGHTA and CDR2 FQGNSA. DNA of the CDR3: TGTGCCAGCAGCTTCACTAGCGGCCCTAGGGAGCAGTACTTC. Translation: CASSFTSGPREQYF.

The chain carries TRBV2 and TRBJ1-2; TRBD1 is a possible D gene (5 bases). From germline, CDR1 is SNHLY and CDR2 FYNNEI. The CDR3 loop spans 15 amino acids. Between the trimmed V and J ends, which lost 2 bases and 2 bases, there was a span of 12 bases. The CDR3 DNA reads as TGTGCCAGCAGTGAATATGGGGGAGGGAACTATGGCTACACCTTC. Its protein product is CASSEYGGGNYGYTF.

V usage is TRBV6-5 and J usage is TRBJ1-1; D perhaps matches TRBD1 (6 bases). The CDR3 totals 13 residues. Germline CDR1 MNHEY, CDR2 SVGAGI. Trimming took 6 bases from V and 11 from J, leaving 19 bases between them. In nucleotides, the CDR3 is TGTGCCAGCAGCCTTAGGGCCGGACAGACGGCTTTCTTT. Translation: CASSLRAGQTAFF.

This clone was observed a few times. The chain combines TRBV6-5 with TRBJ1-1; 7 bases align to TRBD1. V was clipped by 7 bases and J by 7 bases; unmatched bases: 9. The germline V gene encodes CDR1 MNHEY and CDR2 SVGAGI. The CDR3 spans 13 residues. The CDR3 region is CASTSTGSIEAFF. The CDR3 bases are TGTGCCAGCACTTCGACAGGGTCAATTGAAGCTTTCTTT.

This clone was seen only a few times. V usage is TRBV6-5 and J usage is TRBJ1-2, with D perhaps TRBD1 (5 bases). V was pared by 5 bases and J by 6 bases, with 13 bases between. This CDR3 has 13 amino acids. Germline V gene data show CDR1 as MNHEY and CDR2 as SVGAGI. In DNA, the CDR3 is TGTGCCAGCAGTCGGGGGACGGAGGATGGCTACACCTTC. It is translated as CASSRGTEDGYTF.

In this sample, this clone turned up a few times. CDR3 sequence reads: CASSPGLAGGPTQYF. The CDR3 nucleotides are TGTGCCAGCAGCCCGGGACTAGCGGGAGGGCCTACGCAGTATTTT. The chain recombines TRBV9 with TRBJ2-3, with TRBD2 matching over 16 bases. The ends lost 4 bases at V and 8 bases at J; junction bases unmatched: 4. Germline CDR1 reads SGDLS; CDR2 reads YYNGEE. The CDR3 consists of 15 residues.

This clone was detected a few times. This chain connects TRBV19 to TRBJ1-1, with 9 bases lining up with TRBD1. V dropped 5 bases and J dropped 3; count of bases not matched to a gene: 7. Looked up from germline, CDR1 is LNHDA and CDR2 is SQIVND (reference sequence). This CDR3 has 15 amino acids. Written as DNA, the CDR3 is TGTGCCAGTAGTGGACAGGGGTTCGGCTACACTGAAGCTTTCTTT. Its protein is CASSGQGFGYTEAFF.

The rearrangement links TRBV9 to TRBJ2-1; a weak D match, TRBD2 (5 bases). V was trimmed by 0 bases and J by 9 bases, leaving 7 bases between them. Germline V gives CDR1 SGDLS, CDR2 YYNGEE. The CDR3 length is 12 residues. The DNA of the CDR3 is TGTGCCAGCAGCGTAGTGAGCGGTGAGCAGTTCTTC. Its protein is CASSVVSGEQFF.

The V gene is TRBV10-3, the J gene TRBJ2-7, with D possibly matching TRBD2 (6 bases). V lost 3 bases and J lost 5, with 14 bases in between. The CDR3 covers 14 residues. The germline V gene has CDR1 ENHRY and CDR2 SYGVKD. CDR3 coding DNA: TGTGCCATCAGTGACCGGGGGAGTTTTGACGAGCAGTACTTC. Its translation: CAISDRGSFDEQYF.

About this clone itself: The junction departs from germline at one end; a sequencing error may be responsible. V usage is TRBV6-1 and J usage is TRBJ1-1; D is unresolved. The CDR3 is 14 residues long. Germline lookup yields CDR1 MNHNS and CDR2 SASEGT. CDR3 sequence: CAISGRGINTEAFF. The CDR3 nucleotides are TGTGCCATCAGTGGGAGAGGTATCAACACTGAAGCTTTCTTT.

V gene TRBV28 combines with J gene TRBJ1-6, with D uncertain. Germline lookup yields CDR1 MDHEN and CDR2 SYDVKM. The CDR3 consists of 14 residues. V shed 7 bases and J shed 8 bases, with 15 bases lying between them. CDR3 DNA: TGTGCCAGCACCGTCGGAGGGTTGGATTCACCCCTCCACTTT. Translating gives CASTVGGLDSPLHF.

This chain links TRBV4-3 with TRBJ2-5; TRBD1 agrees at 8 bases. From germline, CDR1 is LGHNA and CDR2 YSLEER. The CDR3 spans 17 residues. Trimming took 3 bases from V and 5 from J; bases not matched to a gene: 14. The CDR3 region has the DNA TGCGCCAGCAGCCACGACATAGGACAGGGAGGAGCGGAGACCCAGTACTTC. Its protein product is CASSHDIGQGGAETQYF.